This passage covers 29 T cell receptor beta chains from one sample sequenced in a study of CD8 T cells in ankylosing spondylitis. TCRdb used MiXCR to reprocess the 5' RACE reads, holding one entry per CDR3 protein. This table holds some 130,000 distinct CDR3 sequences, roughly 15% found once. Sequencing used blood, either unsorted or a sorted T cell fraction (not recorded which). These receptors were collected from a female donor with ankylosing spondylitis or in good health (not recorded which).

This clonotype was seen ten or more times. The rearrangement uses TRBV20-1 and TRBJ2-7, with a weak D call TRBD2 (5 bases). CDR1 and CDR2 from the germline V gene are DFQATT and SNEGSKA (reference sequence). Trimming cost V 0 bases and J 6 bases, with 15 bases left between them. There are 14 residues in the CDR3. The CDR3 region is CSARDPTIFFEQYF. In DNA form, the CDR3 reads TGCAGTGCTAGAGATCCGACTATCTTTTTCGAGCAGTACTTC.

The V gene is TRBV4-2, the J gene TRBJ1-1; TRBD1 might be the D (5 bases). This CDR3 contains 15 residues. Germline V gene lookup returns CDR1 LGHNA and CDR2 YNFKEQ. Trimming took off 4 bases at V and 0 bases at J, with 12 bases between the two ends. Here the CDR3 reads CASSRDRVVNTEAFF. The CDR3 region has the DNA TGTGCCAGCAGCCGAGACAGAGTCGTGAACACTGAAGCTTTCTTT.

The chain links TRBV4-2 to TRBJ2-1; 13 bases align to TRBD2. The CDR3 loop spans 17 amino acids. CDR1 and CDR2 from the germline V gene are LGHNA and YNFKEQ. The V and J ends lost 1 base and 5 bases, in that order; junction bases with no gene match: 5. Here the CDR3 DNA reads TGTGCCAGCAGCCAAGGACTAGCGGGAGGTAGCGACAATGAGCAGTTCTTC. Protein: CASSQGLAGGSDNEQFF.

This clonotype was seen at least ten times. V and J are TRBV20-1 and TRBJ1-1; D is perhaps TRBD1 (5 bases). Trimming left V 5 bases short and J 3 bases short, with 10 bases between. The CDR3 length is 12 residues. Per germline, CDR1 DFQATT and CDR2 SNEGSKA (reference sequence). This CDR3 is CSALNRYTEAFF. The CDR3 coding sequence is TGCAGTGCTCTCAACAGGTACACTGAAGCTTTCTTT.

The chain has TRBV5-1 and TRBJ2-1; the match to TRBD2 covers 10 bases. After removal of 5 bases from V and 8 bases from J, the junction contained 13 bases not matched to a gene. This CDR3 comprises 16 residues. Germline V CDR1 and CDR2: SGHRS, YFSETQ. The CDR3 nucleotides read TGCGCCAGCAGTTCTAGACAGCGGGGGGGCCTCGATGAGCAGTTCTTC. Protein sequence: CASSSRQRGGLDEQFF.

This clonotype was recorded a few times. The chain is built from TRBV2 and TRBJ1-5; no firm D call. The ends were cut back, 11 bases at V and 6 bases at J, with 14 bases in the middle. The CDR3 contains 12 residues. CDR1 SNHLY and CDR2 FYNNEI come from the germline V gene. CDR3 DNA: TGTGCCTCATCCCCGTCCCCTCAGCCCCAGCATTTT. Translation: CASSPSPQPQHF.

This chain joins TRBV29-1 and TRBJ2-7, with 9 bases identical to TRBD1. V shed 7 bases and J 3 bases; nucleotides not matched to a gene: 4. The CDR3 contains 12 residues. Germline assignment: CDR1 SQVTM and CDR2 ANQGSEA. CDR3 in DNA: TGCAGCGGCGGGACAGGGTACTACGAGCAGTACTTC. This encodes CSGGTGYYEQYF.

This clonotype was recorded many times. The V gene is TRBV12-3 or TRBV12-4, the J gene TRBJ2-1, with TRBD2 matching over 12 bases. Germline trimming cut 4 bases from V and 8 bases from J; bases unmatched to any gene: 9. This CDR3 comprises 16 residues. DNA for the CDR3: TGTGCCAGCAGTTCCCCAAGACTAGCGGGAGCTGATGAGCAGTTCTTC. Translated: CASSSPRLAGADEQFF.

This clonotype was counted many times. The chain couples TRBV2 to TRBJ1-6; D possibly corresponds to TRBD1 (6 bases). The CDR3 is 13 residues long. With 6 bases removed from V and 8 bases from J, the gap between germline ends came to 11 bases. In germline, CDR1 is SNHLY, CDR2 FYNNEI. CDR3 residues: CASSFSGDSPLHF. CDR3 in DNA: TGTGCCAGCAGCTTTTCAGGGGATTCACCCCTCCACTTT.

The rearrangement uses TRBV29-1 and TRBJ2-3, with 9 bases aligning to TRBD1. The length of the CDR3 is 15 residues. Trimming cost V 7 bases and J 3 bases; bases outside gene matches: 11. Germline V gene sequence: CDR1 SQVTM, CDR2 ANQGSEA. CDR3 amino acids: CSGRAGTGRTDTQYF. CDR3 DNA: TGCAGCGGCCGTGCCGGGACAGGGAGAACAGATACGCAGTATTTT.

The rearrangement joins TRBV20-1 to TRBJ1-2, with D unclear. The CDR3 runs to 13 residues. V lost 3 bases and J 6 bases, leaving 14 bases between the germline ends. Per the germline V gene, CDR1 is DFQATT and CDR2 is SNEGSKA (reference sequence). CDR3 amino acids: CSASRQHQDGYTF. The CDR3 DNA follows: TGCAGTGCTAGTCGCCAGCACCAGGATGGCTACACCTTC.

The chain uses TRBV7-2 and TRBJ2-1, with 10 bases identical to TRBD2. The V gene's germline CDR1 is SGHTA and CDR2 FQGNSA. The CDR3 has 14 residues. V shed 2 bases, J shed 9 bases, and the junction held 4 bases outside the gene matches. The CDR3 sequence: CASSLLAGAGEQFF. Here the CDR3 DNA reads TGTGCCAGCAGCTTACTAGCGGGGGCGGGTGAGCAGTTCTTC.

A few counts support this clonotype. The J gene is TRBJ2-7, the V gene TRBV5-1, with a tentative D call TRBD2 (6 bases). There are 15 residues in the CDR3. V was trimmed by 0 bases and J by 6 bases, leaving 16 bases between them. Germline lookup yields CDR1 SGHRS and CDR2 YFSETQ. CDR3 bases: TGCGCCAGCAGCTTGGTTGTTAGCGGTATGTTCGAGCAGTACTTC. Protein: CASSLVVSGMFEQYF.

This clonotype was detected only a few times. The V gene is TRBV27, the J gene TRBJ1-2, with 8 bases identical to TRBD1. The germline gives CDR1 MNHEY, CDR2 SMNVEV (reference sequence). The CDR3 is made up of 16 amino acids. With 4 bases clipped from V and 0 bases from J, the junction kept 7 bases outside the gene matches. The CDR3 is CASSWSRGPSNYGYTF. The CDR3 region has the DNA TGTGCCAGCAGTTGGAGCAGGGGGCCTTCTAACTATGGCTACACCTTC.

This clonotype was seen many times. The chain recombines TRBV29-1 with TRBJ1-2; D is uncertain. This CDR3 is built from 11 residues. Trimming removed 0 bases from V and 8 bases from J, with 7 bases in between. Germline CDR1 and CDR2: SQVTM and ANQGSEA. DNA for the CDR3: TGCAGCGTTGAAGATCGTGTCGGCTACACCTTC. It codes for CSVEDRVGYTF.

There are many counts of this clonotype. The chain has TRBV5-1 and TRBJ2-1; 7 bases agree with TRBD1. V gave up 4 bases and J gave up 8 bases; unmatched junction bases: 6. CDR1 and CDR2 (germline): SGHRS, YFSETQ. CDR3 length: 13 amino acids. The CDR3 reads CASSDRVSDEQFF. The CDR3 coding sequence is TGCGCCAGCAGCGACAGGGTGTCGGATGAGCAGTTCTTC.

This chain joins TRBV7-8 and TRBJ2-3; D gene unclear. Germline CDR1 is SGHVS and CDR2 is FQNEAQ. The CDR3 is made up of 13 amino acids. Between the trimmed V and J ends, which lost 3 bases and 6 bases, there was a span of 10 bases. The CDR3 coding sequence is TGTGCCAGCAGCTTCCAGGTTGGGGATACGCAGTATTTT. Its protein product is CASSFQVGDTQYF.

The rearrangement uses TRBV12-3 or TRBV12-4 and TRBJ1-6; 7 nucleotides line up with TRBD1. The junction had 7 bases not matched to a gene; V was cut back by 5 bases and J by 9 bases. The CDR3 runs 14 residues. The CDR3 loop is CASSMRQGGSPLHF. The DNA for the CDR3 is TGTGCCAGCAGTATGAGACAGGGAGGTTCACCCCTCCACTTT.

Only a few counts were recorded for this clonotype. The gene calls are TRBV29-1 and TRBJ2-7; 8 nucleotides align to TRBD2. CDR3 size: 13 residues. Germline CDR1 and CDR2: SQVTM and ANQGSEA. V was pared by 7 bases and J by 0 bases, with 5 bases of the junction left unmatched. The CDR3 loop is CSAGSGGSYEQYF. The CDR3 DNA sequence: TGCAGCGCAGGAAGCGGGGGCTCCTACGAGCAGTACTTC.

The CDR3 sequence: CASSLSTGNEQFF. The CDR3 nucleotides read TGTGCCAGCAGTTTAAGCACAGGGAATGAGCAGTTCTTC. V gene TRBV27 combines with J gene TRBJ2-1; possibly TRBD1 for D (6 bases). CDR1 and CDR2 (germline): MNHEY, SMNVEV (reference sequence). The CDR3 totals 13 residues. V lost 2 bases to trimming and J lost 7 bases, with 9 bases between them.

This chain uses TRBV12-3 or TRBV12-4 with TRBJ2-5; a weak D match, TRBD1 (5 bases). The V gene lost 6 bases and the J gene lost 5 bases, with 10 bases spanning the gap. CDR3 length equals 12 residues. This chain's CDR3 is CASRGDYETQYF. CDR3 in DNA: TGTGCCAGCAGAGGGGATTATGAGACCCAGTACTTC.

This clonotype was counted at least ten times. This rearrangement joins TRBV18 to TRBJ2-1, with a tentative D call TRBD2 (6 bases). Per germline, CDR1 KGHSH and CDR2 LQKENI. V lost 5 bases and J 6 bases, leaving 11 bases between the germline ends. This CDR3 spans 13 amino acids. CDR3 sequence reads: CASSSGRGNEQFF. As DNA, the CDR3 is TGTGCCAGCTCATCTGGGCGGGGCAATGAGCAGTTCTTC.

This clonotype was observed many times. The chain carries TRBV12-3 or TRBV12-4 and TRBJ2-7, with D possibly matching TRBD2 (6 bases). V lost 7 bases and J lost 6, with 25 bases in between. The CDR3 runs 16 residues. The CDR3: CASNYLGVRGTSEQYF. Here the CDR3 DNA reads TGTGCCAGCAACTATTTAGGGGTGCGGGGAACTAGCGAGCAGTACTTC.

Only a few counts were recorded for this clonotype. The chain joins TRBV28 to TRBJ1-5; TRBD1 agrees at 12 bases. The germline V gene encodes CDR1 MDHEN and CDR2 SYDVKM. Trimming cost V 2 bases and J 8 bases; bases outside gene matches: 7. The CDR3 has 16 amino acids. The CDR3 region is CASSLTGTGGREPQHF. In nucleotides, the CDR3 is TGTGCCAGCAGTTTAACCGGGACAGGGGGCCGGGAGCCCCAGCATTTT.

The chain recombines TRBV5-1 with TRBJ1-2, with a weak D call TRBD1 (5 bases). Germline values: CDR1 SGHRS, CDR2 YFSETQ. The CDR3 covers 14 residues. V lost 6 bases to trimming and J lost 2 bases, with 14 bases between them. The CDR3 reads CASTPGTVNYGYTF. In DNA, the CDR3 is TGCGCCAGCACCCCTGGGACGGTCAACTATGGCTACACCTTC.

The V gene is TRBV7-9, the J gene TRBJ2-3, with D possibly matching TRBD2 (6 bases). V lost 2 bases, J lost 8 bases, and 17 bases lay in between. Germline V gene sequence: CDR1 SEHNR, CDR2 FQNEAQ (reference sequence). The CDR3 has 15 amino acids. CDR3 coding DNA: TGTGCCAGCAGCTTATTGGCGGGAAGTGGAGGTACGCAGTATTTT. Its translation: CASSLLAGSGGTQYF.

This clonotype was found many times. The V call is TRBV5-1, the J call TRBJ1-6, with D possibly being TRBD1 (5 bases). The CDR3 consists of 16 residues. V shed 0 bases and J shed 5 bases, with 12 bases lying between them. Germline CDR1 reads SGHRS; CDR2 reads YFSETQ. DNA for the CDR3: TGCGCCAGCAGCTTGGGTGGGACGGAACATAATTCACCCCTCCACTTT. Translation: CASSLGGTEHNSPLHF. The variable domain in full, with the rest retrieved from reference TRBV5-1 and TRBJ1-6, is KAGVTQTPRYLIKTRGQQVTLSCSPISGHRSVSWYQQTPGQGLQFLFEYFSETQRNKGNFPGRFSGRQFSNSRSEMNVSTLELGDSALYLCASSLGGTEHNSPLHFGNGTRLTVT.

A note on this clonotype: A clone one base away is much larger, so this may be a read error. The J gene is TRBJ2-1, the V gene TRBV20-1; D is perhaps TRBD1 or TRBD2 (5 bases each). The CDR3 has 16 amino acids. The germline gives CDR1 DFQATT, CDR2 SNEGSKA (reference sequence). CDR3 residues: CNARGPETASYNEQFF. Written as DNA, the CDR3 is TGCAATGCTCGCGGGCCTGAGACAGCCTCCTACAATGAGCAGTTCTTC.

This clonotype was detected many times. The chain combines TRBV20-1 with TRBJ2-3, with 10 bases lining up with TRBD2. V gave up 3 bases and J gave up 3 bases; unmatched junction bases: 6. The CDR3 is 15 residues long. Germline CDR1 is DFQATT and CDR2 is SNEGSKA (reference sequence). For the CDR3, the DNA is TGCAGTGCTAGCCCCACTAGCGGGAAGACAGATACGCAGTATTTT. This sequence encodes CSASPTSGKTDTQYF.